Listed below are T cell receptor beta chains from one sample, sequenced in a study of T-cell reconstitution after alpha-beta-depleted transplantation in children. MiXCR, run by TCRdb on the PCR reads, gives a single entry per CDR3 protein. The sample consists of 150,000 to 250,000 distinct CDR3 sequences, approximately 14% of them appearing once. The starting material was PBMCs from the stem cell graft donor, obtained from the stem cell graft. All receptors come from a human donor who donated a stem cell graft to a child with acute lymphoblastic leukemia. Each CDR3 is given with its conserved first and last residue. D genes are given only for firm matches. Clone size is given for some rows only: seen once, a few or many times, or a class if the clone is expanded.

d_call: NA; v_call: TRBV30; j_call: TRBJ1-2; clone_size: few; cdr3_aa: CAWSVALGGGYTF; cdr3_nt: TGTGCCTGGAGTGTAGCCTTGGGAGGAGGCTACACCTTC
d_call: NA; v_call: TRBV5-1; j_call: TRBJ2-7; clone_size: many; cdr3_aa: CASSSGSSSYEQYF; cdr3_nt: TGCGCCAGCAGCTCAGGGTCGAGCTCCTACGAGCAGTACTTC
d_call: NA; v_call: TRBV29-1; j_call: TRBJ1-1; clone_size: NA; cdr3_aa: CSVVRGNSNTEAFF; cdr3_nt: TGCAGCGTGGTGAGAGGGAACTCGAACACTGAAGCTTTCTTT
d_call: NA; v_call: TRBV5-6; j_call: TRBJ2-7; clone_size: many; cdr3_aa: CASSLDDAGSSYEQYF; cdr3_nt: TGTGCCAGCAGCTTGGATGATGCGGGGAGCTCCTACGAGCAGTACTTC
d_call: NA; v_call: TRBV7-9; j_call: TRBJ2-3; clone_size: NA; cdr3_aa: CASSLRLVPASTDTQYF; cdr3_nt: TGTGCCAGCAGCCTAAGACTAGTCCCGGCGAGCACAGATACGCAGTATTTT
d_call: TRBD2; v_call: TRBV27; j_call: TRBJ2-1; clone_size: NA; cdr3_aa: CASSLSGTNYNEQFF; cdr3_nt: TGTGCCAGCAGCTTGAGCGGGACGAATTACAATGAGCAGTTCTTC
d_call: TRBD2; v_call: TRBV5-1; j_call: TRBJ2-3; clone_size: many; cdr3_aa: CASSVVTSGRAEDTQYF; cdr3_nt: TGCGCCAGCAGCGTAGTAACTAGCGGGAGGGCCGAAGATACGCAGTATTTT
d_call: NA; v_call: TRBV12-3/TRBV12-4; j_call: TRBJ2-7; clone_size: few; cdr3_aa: CASSADFFAGPTLLEQYF; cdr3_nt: TGTGCCAGCAGCGCCGACTTCTTCGCGGGACCCACCTTACTGGAGCAGTACTTC
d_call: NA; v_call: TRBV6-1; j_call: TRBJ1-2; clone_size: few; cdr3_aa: CASRIQSRENGYTF; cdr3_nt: TGTGCCAGCAGGATACAATCTCGGGAAAATGGCTACACCTTC
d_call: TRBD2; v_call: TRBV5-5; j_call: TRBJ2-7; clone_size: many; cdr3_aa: CASSLGVGRAHEQYF; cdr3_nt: TGTGCCAGCAGCTTGGGAGTCGGGAGGGCCCACGAGCAGTACTTC
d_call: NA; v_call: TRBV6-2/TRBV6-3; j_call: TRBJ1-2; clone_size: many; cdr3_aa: CASSIFQGYGYTF; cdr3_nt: TGTGCCAGCAGTATCTTCCAAGGCTATGGCTACACCTTC
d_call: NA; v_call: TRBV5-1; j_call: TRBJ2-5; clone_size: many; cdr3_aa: CASREKNIKETQYF; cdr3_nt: TGCGCCAGCAGAGAAAAGAATATAAAAGAGACCCAGTACTTC
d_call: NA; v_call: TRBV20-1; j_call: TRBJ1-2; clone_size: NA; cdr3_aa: CSASAPTGPDGYTF; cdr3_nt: TGCAGTGCTAGTGCTCCAACAGGACCGGATGGCTACACCTTC
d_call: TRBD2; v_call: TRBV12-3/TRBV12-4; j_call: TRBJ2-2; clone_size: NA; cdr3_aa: CASSLVAGGVELFF; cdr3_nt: TGTGCCAGCAGTTTGGTAGCGGGAGGTGTGGAGCTGTTTTTT
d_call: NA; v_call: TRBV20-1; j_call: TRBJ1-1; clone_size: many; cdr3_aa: CSALPSRSGGTEAFF; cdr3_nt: TGCAGTGCCCTGCCCTCCAGGTCCGGGGGCACTGAAGCTTTCTTT
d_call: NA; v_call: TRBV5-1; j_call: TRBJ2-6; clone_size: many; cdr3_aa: CASSFPSGANVLTF; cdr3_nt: TGCGCCAGCAGTTTTCCCTCTGGGGCCAACGTCCTGACTTTC
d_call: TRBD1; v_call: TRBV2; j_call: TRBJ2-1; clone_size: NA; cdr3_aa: CASRRTGATNEQFF; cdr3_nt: TGTGCCAGCAGAAGGACAGGGGCCACCAATGAGCAGTTCTTC
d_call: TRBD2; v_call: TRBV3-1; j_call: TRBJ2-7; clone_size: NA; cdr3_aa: CASSRRAAGGYEQYF; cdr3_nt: TGTGCCAGCAGCCGACGCGCGGCGGGAGGGTACGAGCAGTACTTC
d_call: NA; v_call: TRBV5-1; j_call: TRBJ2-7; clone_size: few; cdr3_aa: CASSLQSSPSYEQYF; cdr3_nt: TGCGCCAGCAGCTTGCAGTCTAGCCCCTCCTACGAGCAGTACTTC
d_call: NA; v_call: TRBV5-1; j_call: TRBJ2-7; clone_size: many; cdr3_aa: CASRLRGEQYF; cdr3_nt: TGCGCCAGCAGACTCAGGGGCGAGCAGTACTTC
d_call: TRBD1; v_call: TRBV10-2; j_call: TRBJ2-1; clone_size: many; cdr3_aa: CASSDRGRDEQFF; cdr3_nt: TGCGCCAGCAGTGACAGGGGGCGCGATGAGCAGTTCTTC
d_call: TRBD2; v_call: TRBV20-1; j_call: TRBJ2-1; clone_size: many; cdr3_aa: CSARAPGLAKNEQFF; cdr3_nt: TGCAGTGCTAGAGCTCCGGGACTAGCGAAAAATGAGCAGTTCTTC
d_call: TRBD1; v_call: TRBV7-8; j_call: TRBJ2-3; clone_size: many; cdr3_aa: CASSPRDRGTTDTQYF; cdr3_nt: TGTGCCAGCAGCCCCCGGGACAGGGGCACAACAGATACGCAGTATTTT
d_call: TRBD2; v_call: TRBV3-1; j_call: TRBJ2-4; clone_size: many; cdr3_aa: CASSPGLGRAKNIQYF; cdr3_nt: TGTGCCAGCAGCCCCGGACTAGGACGGGCCAAAAACATTCAGTACTTC
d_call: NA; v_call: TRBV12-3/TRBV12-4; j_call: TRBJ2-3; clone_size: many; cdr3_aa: CASSLLPDSSTDTQYF; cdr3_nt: TGTGCCAGCAGTTTGCTCCCGGACTCTAGCACAGATACGCAGTATTTT
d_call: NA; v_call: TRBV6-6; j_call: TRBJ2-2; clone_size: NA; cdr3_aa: CASSYPFSSPNTGELFF; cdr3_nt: TGTGCCAGCAGTTACCCGTTTTCTTCACCGAACACCGGGGAGCTGTTTTTT
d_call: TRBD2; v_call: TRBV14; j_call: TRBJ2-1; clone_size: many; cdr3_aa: CASSPISRLAVNEQFF; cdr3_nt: TGTGCCAGCAGCCCGATCTCGCGACTAGCGGTCAATGAGCAGTTCTTC
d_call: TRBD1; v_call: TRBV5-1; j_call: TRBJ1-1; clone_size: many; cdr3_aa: CASSYRTGETEAFF; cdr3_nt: TGCGCCAGCAGCTACCGGACAGGGGAGACTGAAGCTTTCTTT
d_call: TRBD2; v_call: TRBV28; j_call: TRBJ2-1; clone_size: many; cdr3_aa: CASTMGGNEQFF; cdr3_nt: TGTGCCAGCACCATGGGGGGGAATGAGCAGTTCTTC